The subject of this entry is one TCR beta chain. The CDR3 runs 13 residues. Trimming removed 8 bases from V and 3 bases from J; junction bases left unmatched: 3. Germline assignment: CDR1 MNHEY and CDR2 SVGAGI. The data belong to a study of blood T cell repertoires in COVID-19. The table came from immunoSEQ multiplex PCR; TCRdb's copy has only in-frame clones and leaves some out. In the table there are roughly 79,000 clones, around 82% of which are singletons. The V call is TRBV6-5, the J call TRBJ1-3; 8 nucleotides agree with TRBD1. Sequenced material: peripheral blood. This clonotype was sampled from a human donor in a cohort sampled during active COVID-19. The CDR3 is CASGTGGGNTIYF. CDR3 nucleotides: TGTGCCAGCGGTACAGGGGGTGGAAACACCATATATTTT.